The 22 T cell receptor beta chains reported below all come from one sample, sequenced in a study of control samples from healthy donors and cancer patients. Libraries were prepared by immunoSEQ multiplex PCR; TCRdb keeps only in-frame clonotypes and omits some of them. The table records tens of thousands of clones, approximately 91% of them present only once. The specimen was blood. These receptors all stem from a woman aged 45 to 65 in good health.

The CDR3 is CASSYSSYTDTQYF. In nucleotides, the CDR3 is TGTGCCAGCAGTTACTCGTCGTACACAGATACGCAGTATTTT. This chain joins TRBV6-5 and TRBJ2-3; D call uncertain. With 0 bases removed from V and 2 bases from J, the gap between germline ends came to 6 bases. The CDR3 contains 14 residues. Germline CDR1 and CDR2: MNHEY and SVGAGI.

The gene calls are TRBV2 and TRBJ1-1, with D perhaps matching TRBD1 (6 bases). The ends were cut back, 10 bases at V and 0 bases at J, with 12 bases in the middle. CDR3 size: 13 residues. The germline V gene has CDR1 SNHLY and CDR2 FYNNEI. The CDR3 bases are TGTGCCACACAGGGACATTTGAACACTGAAGCTTTCTTT. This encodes CATQGHLNTEAFF.

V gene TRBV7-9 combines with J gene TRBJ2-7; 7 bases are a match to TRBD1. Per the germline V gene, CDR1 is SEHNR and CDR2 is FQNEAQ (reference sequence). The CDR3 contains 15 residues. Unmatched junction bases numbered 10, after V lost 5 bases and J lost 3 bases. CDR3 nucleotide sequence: TGTGCCAGCAGCCCTGACAGGGTACATATCTACGAGCAGTACTTC. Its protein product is CASSPDRVHIYEQYF.

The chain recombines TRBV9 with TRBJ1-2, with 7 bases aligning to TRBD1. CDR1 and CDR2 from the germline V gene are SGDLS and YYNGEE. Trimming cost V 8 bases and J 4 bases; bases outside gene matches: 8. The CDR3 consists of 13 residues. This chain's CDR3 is CASRRDSLYGYTF. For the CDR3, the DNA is TGTGCCAGTCGCCGGGACAGCCTCTATGGCTACACCTTC.

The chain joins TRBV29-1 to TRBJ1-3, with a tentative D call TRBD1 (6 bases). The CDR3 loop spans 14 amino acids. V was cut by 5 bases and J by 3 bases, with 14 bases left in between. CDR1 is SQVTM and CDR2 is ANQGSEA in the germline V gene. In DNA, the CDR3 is TGCAGCGTTCTACAGGGAACGGGTGGAAACACCATATATTTT. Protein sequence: CSVLQGTGGNTIYF.

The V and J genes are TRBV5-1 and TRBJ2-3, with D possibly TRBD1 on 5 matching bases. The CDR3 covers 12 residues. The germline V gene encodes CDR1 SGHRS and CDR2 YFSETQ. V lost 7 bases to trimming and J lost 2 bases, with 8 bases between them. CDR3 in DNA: TGCGCCAGCCGACAGACCACAGATACGCAGTATTTT. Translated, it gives CASRQTTDTQYF.

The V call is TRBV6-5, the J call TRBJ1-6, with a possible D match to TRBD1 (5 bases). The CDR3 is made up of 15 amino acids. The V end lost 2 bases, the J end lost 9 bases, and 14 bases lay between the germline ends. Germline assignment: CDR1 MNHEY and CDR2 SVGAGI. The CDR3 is CASSYLTGRGSPLHF. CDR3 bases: TGTGCCAGCAGTTACCTGACGGGAAGGGGTTCACCCCTCCACTTT.

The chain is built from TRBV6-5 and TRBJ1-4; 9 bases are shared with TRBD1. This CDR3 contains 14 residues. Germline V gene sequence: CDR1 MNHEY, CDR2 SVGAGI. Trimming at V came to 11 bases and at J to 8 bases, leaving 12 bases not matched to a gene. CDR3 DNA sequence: TGTGCCGGGGGGGATTTGGACAGGGGCGAAAAACTGTTTTTT. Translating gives CAGGDLDRGEKLFF.

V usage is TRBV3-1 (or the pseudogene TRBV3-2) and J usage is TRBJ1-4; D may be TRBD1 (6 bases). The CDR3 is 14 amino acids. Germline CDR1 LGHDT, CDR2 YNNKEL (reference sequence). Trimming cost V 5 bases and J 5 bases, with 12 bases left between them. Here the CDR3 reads CASSSDRLNEKLFF. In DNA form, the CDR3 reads TGTGCCAGCAGCTCAGACAGGTTAAATGAAAAACTGTTTTTT.

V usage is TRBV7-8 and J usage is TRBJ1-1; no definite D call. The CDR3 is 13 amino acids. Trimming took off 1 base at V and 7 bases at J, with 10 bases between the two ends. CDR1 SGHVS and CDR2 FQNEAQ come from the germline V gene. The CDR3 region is CASSLDTKDEAFF. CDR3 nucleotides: TGTGCCAGCAGCTTAGATACAAAGGATGAAGCTTTCTTT. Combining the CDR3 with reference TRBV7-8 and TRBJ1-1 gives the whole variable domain GAGVSQSPRYKVAKRGQDVALRCDPISGHVSLFWYQQALGQGPEFLTYFQNEAQLDKSGLPSDRFFAERPEGSVSTLKIQRTQQEDSAVYLCASSLDTKDEAFFGQGTRLTVV.

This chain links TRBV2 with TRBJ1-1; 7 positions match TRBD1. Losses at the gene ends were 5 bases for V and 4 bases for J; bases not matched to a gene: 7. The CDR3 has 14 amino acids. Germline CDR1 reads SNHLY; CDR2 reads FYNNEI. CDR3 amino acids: CASSFWDRATEAFF. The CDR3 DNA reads TGTGCCAGCAGTTTCTGGGACAGAGCCACTGAAGCTTTCTTT.

In nucleotides, the CDR3 is TGTGCCACCAGCGTTGGGACTAGCGGGGGGGATACGCAGTATTTT. It yields the protein CATSVGTSGGDTQYF. V and J are TRBV15 and TRBJ2-3; 15 bases fit TRBD2. CDR1 LNHNV and CDR2 YYDKDF come from the germline V gene (reference sequence). The CDR3 spans 15 residues. Losses at the gene ends were 5 bases for V and 6 bases for J; bases not matched to a gene: 3.

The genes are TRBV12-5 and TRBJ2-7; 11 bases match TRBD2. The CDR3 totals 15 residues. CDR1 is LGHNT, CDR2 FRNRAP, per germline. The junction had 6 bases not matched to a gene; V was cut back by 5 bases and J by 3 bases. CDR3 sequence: CASGRGTSGGYEQYF. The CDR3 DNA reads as TGTGCTAGTGGTCGCGGAACTAGCGGGGGCTACGAGCAGTACTTC.

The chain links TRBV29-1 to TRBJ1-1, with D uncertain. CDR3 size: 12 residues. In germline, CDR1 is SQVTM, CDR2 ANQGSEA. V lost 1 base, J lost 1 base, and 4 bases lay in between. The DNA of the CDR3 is TGCAGCGTTGAAGCGGGGAACACTGAAGCTTTCTTT. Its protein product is CSVEAGNTEAFF.

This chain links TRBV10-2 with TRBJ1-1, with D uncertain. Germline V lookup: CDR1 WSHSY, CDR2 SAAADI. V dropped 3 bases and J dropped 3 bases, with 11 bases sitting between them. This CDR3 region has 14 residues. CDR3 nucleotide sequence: TGCGCCAGCAGTGAAAGCGGGAGTTACACTGAAGCTTTCTTT. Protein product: CASSESGSYTEAFF.

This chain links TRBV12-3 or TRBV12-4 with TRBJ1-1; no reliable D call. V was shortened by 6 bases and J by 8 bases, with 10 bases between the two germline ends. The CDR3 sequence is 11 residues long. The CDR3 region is CASRRTLEAFF. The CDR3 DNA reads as TGTGCCAGCAGAAGGACCCTCGAAGCTTTCTTT.

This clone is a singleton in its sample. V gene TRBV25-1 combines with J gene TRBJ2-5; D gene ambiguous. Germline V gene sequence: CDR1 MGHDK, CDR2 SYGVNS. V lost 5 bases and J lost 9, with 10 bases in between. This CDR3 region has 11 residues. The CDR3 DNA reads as TGTGCCAGCAGTAAATTGAAGGCCCAGTACTTC. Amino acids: CASSKLKAQYF.

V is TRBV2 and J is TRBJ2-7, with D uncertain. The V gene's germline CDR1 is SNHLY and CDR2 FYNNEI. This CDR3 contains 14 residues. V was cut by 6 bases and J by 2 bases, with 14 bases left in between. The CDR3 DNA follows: TGTGCCAGCAGCTCCAGTCCGGGTACCTACGAGCAGTACTTC. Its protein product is CASSSSPGTYEQYF.

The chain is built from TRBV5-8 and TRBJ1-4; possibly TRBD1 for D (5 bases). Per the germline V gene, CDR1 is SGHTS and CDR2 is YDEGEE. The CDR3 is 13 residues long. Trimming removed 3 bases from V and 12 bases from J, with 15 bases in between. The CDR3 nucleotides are TGTGCCAGCAGCTCCCCGGGGCGGGAGGAACTGTTTTTT. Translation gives CASSSPGREELFF.

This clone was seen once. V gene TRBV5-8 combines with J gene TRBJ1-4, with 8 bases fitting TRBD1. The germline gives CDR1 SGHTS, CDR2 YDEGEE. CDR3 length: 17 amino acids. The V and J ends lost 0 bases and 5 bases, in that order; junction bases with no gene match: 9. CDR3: CASSLGRSTGENEKLFF. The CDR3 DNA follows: TGTGCCAGCAGCTTGGGTCGCTCGACAGGGGAGAATGAAAAACTGTTTTTT. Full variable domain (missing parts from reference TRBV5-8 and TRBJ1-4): EAGVTQSPTHLIKTRGQQATLRCSPISGHTSVYWYQQALGLGLQFLLWYDEGEERNRGNFPPRFSGRQFPNYSSELNVNALELEDSALYLCASSLGRSTGENEKLFFGSGTQLSVL.

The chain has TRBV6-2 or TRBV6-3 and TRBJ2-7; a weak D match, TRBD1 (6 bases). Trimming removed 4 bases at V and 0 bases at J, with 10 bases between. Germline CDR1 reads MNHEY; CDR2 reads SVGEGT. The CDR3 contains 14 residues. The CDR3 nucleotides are TGTGCCAGCAGTTCCCGACAGGTCTCCTACGAGCAGTACTTC. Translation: CASSSRQVSYEQYF.

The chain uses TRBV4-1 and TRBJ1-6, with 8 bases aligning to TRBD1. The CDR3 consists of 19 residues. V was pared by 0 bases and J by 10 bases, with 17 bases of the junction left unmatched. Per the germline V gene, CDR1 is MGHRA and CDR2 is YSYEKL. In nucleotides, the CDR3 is TGCGCCAGCAGCCAAGAACCGTATTCCACCCAGGGGGCTAAATCACCCCTCCACTTT. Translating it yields CASSQEPYSTQGAKSPLHF.